This T cell receptor (beta chain) is from a study of T cell responses to AZD1222 COVID-19 vaccine. Points from the study as a whole: Females made up more of the donors, who were largely white British, and clonal diversity may have come out too low. Just six or seven AZD1222 recipients tested seropositive at baseline. Spike-specific TCR repertoires showed rising breadth and depth after two AZD1222 doses. Sampling that yielded the repertoires occurred only after the peak T cell response.

About this clone: The target antigen is unknown.

Clones were sequenced by immunoSEQ multiplex PCR, and TCRdb holds only the in-frame ones, with some missing. The top ten hold 1.5% to 2% of the sample, which has more than 120,000 clones, 85% to 90% seen once. CDR1 MNHNY and CDR2 SVGAGI come from the germline V gene (reference sequence). This CDR3 is built from 17 residues. With V trimmed by 6 bases and J by 0 bases, 9 bases remained unmatched. The specimen comprised peripheral blood, sampled 28 days after the second AZD1222 dose. V usage is TRBV6-6 and J usage is TRBJ2-2, with 8 positions matching TRBD2. This clonotype originated in an adult who received the AZD1222 COVID-19 vaccine. The CDR3 reads CASSRVRTSPNTGELFF. CDR3 coding DNA: TGTGCCAGCAGCCGAGTCCGGACTAGCCCGAACACCGGGGAGCTGTTTTTT.